A single sample is the source of the 20 T cell receptor beta chains below, sequenced in a study of cytotoxic CD8 clonotypes in ibrutinib-treated CLL. Here immunoSEQ multiplex PCR was the method, and the copy in TCRdb shows in-frame clones only, minus some. The repertoire holds about 160,000 clones, with roughly 80% as singletons. The sample consisted of PBMCs, taken after 24 months of ibrutinib treatment. These receptors all come from a human donor with chronic lymphocytic leukemia.

The genes are TRBV28 and TRBJ1-4, with 7 positions matching TRBD1. CDR1 and CDR2 (germline): MDHEN, SYDVKM. There are 17 residues in the CDR3. Trimming cost V 4 bases and J 8 bases; bases outside gene matches: 16. Here the CDR3 reads CASSSSGTARGGEKLFF. The CDR3 nucleotides read TGTGCCAGCAGTTCGTCCGGGACAGCGAGGGGAGGGGAAAAACTGTTTTTT.

This chain joins TRBV6-1 and TRBJ1-2; 8 positions match TRBD1. The germline gives CDR1 MNHNS, CDR2 SASEGT. The CDR3 contains 13 residues. J lost 8 bases, V lost 4 bases, and 6 bases had no gene match. The CDR3 region is CASSGGQDGGYTF. The CDR3 DNA sequence: TGTGCCAGCAGTGGGGGACAGGACGGAGGCTACACCTTC.

The chain carries TRBV6-4 and TRBJ2-7, with TRBD1 identical over 8 bases. There are 15 residues in the CDR3. Germline CDR1 MRHNA, CDR2 SNTAGT. The trim removed 2 bases at V and 4 bases at J, leaving 7 bases unmatched. The CDR3 protein is CASSDTGGSGYEQYF. The CDR3 bases are TGTGCCAGCAGTGACACAGGGGGAAGTGGGTACGAGCAGTACTTC.

There are a few counts of this clone. The CDR3 is CAWSVGPHTEAFF. In nucleotides, the CDR3 is TGTGCCTGGAGTGTAGGGCCCCACACTGAAGCTTTCTTT. The chain has TRBV30 and TRBJ1-1; D unclear. The length of the CDR3 is 13 residues. From germline, CDR1 is GTSNPN and CDR2 SVGIG (reference sequence). The V end lost 0 bases, the J end lost 3 bases, and 8 bases lay between the germline ends.

This chain links TRBV4-1 with TRBJ1-5; no definite D call. V shed 0 bases and J shed 6 bases, with 6 bases lying between them. The CDR3 length is 13 residues. The germline CDR1 and CDR2 sequences are MGHRA and YSYEKL. The CDR3 loop reads CASSQDKGQPQHF. As DNA, the CDR3 is TGCGCCAGCAGCCAAGATAAAGGTCAGCCCCAGCATTTT.

V and J are TRBV27 and TRBJ2-1; D is tentatively TRBD1 or TRBD2 (5 bases each). Deletions cut 5 bases from V and 8 bases from J, with 25 bases between. The germline gives CDR1 MNHEY, CDR2 SMNVEV (reference sequence). The CDR3 sequence is 17 residues long. CDR3 sequence reads: CASSPRASPSTVYEQFF. CDR3 nucleotides: TGTGCCAGCAGTCCCAGGGCTAGCCCATCTACAGTCTATGAGCAGTTCTTC.

This clone was seen a few times. Other nucleotide sequences from this sample produce the same CDR3. The V and J genes are TRBV28 and TRBJ2-7; D is uncertain. The germline V and J ends were trimmed by 3 bases and 4 bases, with 7 bases remaining between them. The CDR3 has 12 residues. CDR1 MDHEN and CDR2 SYDVKM come from the germline V gene. The CDR3 loop reads CASSLSNYEQYF. CDR3 bases: TGTGCCAGCAGTTTGAGTAATTACGAGCAGTACTTC.

V gene TRBV11-2 combines with J gene TRBJ1-1; D gene unclear. Germline V gene sequence: CDR1 SGHAT, CDR2 FQNNGV. Trimming shortened V by 5 bases and J by 1 base, and 2 bases separated the two germline ends. CDR3 size: 11 residues. CDR3 sequence: CASSQNTEAFF. The CDR3 nucleotides are TGTGCCAGCAGCCAGAACACTGAAGCTTTCTTT. Filled out from reference TRBV11-2 and TRBJ1-1, the complete variable domain reads EAGVAQSPRYKIIEKRQSVAFWCNPISGHATLYWYQQILGQGPKLLIQFQNNGVVDDSQLPKDRFSAERLKGVDSTLKIQPAKLEDSAVYLCASSQNTEAFFGQGTRLTVV.

The gene calls are TRBV30 and TRBJ2-2; the D gene could be TRBD1 or TRBD2 (5 bases each). The ends were cut back, 4 bases at V and 6 bases at J, with 12 bases in the middle. CDR1 is GTSNPN and CDR2 is SVGIG in the germline V gene (reference sequence). The CDR3 extends over 13 amino acids. In DNA, the CDR3 is TGTGCCTGGAAGCGGACAAGGGCCGGGGAGCTGTTTTTT. Amino acid sequence: CAWKRTRAGELFF.

DNA of the CDR3: TGTGCCAGCAGTGAACACCACGAGCAGTACTTC. As protein: CASSEHHEQYF. The chain joins TRBV2 to TRBJ2-7; no clear D gene. V lost 2 bases to trimming and J lost 5 bases, with 4 bases between them. CDR3 size: 11 residues. CDR1 is SNHLY and CDR2 is FYNNEI in the germline V gene.

V and J are TRBV7-8 and TRBJ2-5; D ambiguous. CDR3 length: 15 residues. Trimming removed 1 base at V and 2 bases at J, with 11 bases between. Looked up from germline, CDR1 is SGHVS and CDR2 is FQNEAQ. The CDR3, as DNA: TGTGCCAGCAGCTTAGTCCCCGCCTTACAAGAGACCCAGTACTTC. Translation gives CASSLVPALQETQYF.

This clone was found a few times. This sequence joins TRBV7-8 and TRBJ1-2, with D perhaps TRBD1 (5 bases). The CDR3 consists of 15 residues. The ends were cut back, 2 bases at V and 2 bases at J, with 12 bases in the middle. CDR1 is SGHVS and CDR2 is FQNEAQ in the germline V gene. CDR3 bases: TGTGCCAGCAGCTTACAGCAGGGACCGAACTATGGCTACACCTTC. Translating gives CASSLQQGPNYGYTF.

J is TRBJ1-5 and V is TRBV15, with D possibly being TRBD1 (5 bases). The CDR3 sequence is 14 residues long. Germline V lookup: CDR1 LNHNV, CDR2 YYDKDF (reference sequence). The V and J ends lost 3 bases and 6 bases respectively, with 12 bases between them. The CDR3 sequence is CATSRDSGFQPQHF. For the CDR3, the DNA is TGTGCCACCAGCAGGGATTCAGGGTTTCAGCCCCAGCATTTT.

This clone was observed once. The chain employs TRBV28 and TRBJ2-7; maybe TRBD2 (6 bases). The CDR3 extends over 12 amino acids. V was cut by 7 bases and J by 4 bases, with 11 bases left in between. Germline-derived CDR1 and CDR2 are MDHEN and SYDVKM. DNA for the CDR3: TGTGCCAGCACCGGCGGGGTTTACGAGCAGTACTTC. Its protein product is CASTGGVYEQYF.

Here the CDR3 DNA reads TGTGCCAGCAGCGTAGACGGGGGCTATAATTCACCCCTCCACTTT. This translates into CASSVDGGYNSPLHF. This chain links TRBV9 with TRBJ1-6; D may be TRBD1 (5 bases). CDR1 is SGDLS and CDR2 is YYNGEE in the germline V gene. This CDR3 contains 15 residues. Trimming pared 0 bases from V and 3 bases from J, leaving 7 bases between.

The chain joins TRBV29-1 to TRBJ1-1, with 7 nucleotides matching TRBD1. V gave up 8 bases and J gave up 1 base; unmatched junction bases: 7. CDR1 and CDR2 (germline): SQVTM, ANQGSEA. The CDR3 has 13 amino acids. CDR3 nucleotide sequence: TGCAGCCCCCAGGGGGGACCGAACACTGAAGCTTTCTTT. The encoded protein is CSPQGGPNTEAFF.

The sample holds a few counts of this clone. This chain connects TRBV6-5 to TRBJ1-4; TRBD1 matches 8 bases. CDR1 and CDR2 from the germline V gene are MNHEY and SVGAGI. CDR3 length: 15 amino acids. Trimming removed 0 bases from V and 5 bases from J; junction bases left unmatched: 2. CDR3 nucleotide sequence: TGTGCCAGCAGTTACTCGGGACAGGAAAATGAAAAACTGTTTTTT. It is translated as CASSYSGQENEKLFF.

The chain combines TRBV7-9 with TRBJ1-2; 7 nucleotides match TRBD1. The CDR3 contains 14 residues. The V and J ends lost 5 bases and 1 base, in that order; junction bases with no gene match: 4. Germline V gene lookup returns CDR1 SEHNR and CDR2 FQNEAQ (reference sequence). CDR3 sequence reads: CASSRQGFNYGYTF. CDR3 bases: TGTGCCAGCAGCCGACAGGGTTTTAACTATGGCTACACCTTC.

The chain links TRBV5-5 to TRBJ2-3, with 8 bases lining up with TRBD1. V was clipped by 4 bases and J by 1 base; unmatched bases: 8. From germline, CDR1 is SGHKS and CDR2 YYEKEE (reference sequence). CDR3 length equals 16 residues. The CDR3 loop is CASSREQGDGTDTQYF. CDR3 DNA sequence: TGTGCCAGCAGCCGGGAACAGGGGGATGGCACAGATACGCAGTATTTT.

The gene calls are TRBV27 and TRBJ2-7; a weak D match, TRBD1 (5 bases). V was pared by 1 base and J by 0 bases, with 13 bases between. This CDR3 is built from 16 residues. In germline, CDR1 is MNHEY, CDR2 SMNVEV (reference sequence). The CDR3 loop reads CASSLYHRSSSYEQYF. CDR3 in DNA: TGTGCCAGCAGTTTATATCACAGGAGCAGCTCCTACGAGCAGTACTTC.